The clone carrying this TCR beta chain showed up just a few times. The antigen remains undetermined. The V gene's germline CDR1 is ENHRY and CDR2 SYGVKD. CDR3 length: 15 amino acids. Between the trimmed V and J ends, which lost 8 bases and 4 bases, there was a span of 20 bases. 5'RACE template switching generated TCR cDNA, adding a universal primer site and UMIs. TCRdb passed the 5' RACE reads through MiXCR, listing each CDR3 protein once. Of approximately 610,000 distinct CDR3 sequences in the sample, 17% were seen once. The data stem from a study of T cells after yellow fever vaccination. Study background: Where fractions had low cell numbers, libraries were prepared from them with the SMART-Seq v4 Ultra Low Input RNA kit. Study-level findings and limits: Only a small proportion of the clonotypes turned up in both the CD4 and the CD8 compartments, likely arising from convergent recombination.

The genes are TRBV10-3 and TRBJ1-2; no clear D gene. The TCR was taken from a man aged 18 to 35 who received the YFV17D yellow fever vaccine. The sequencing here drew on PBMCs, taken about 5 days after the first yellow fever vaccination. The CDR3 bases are TGTGCCATCGGGCTGAATTCAGACTTCAGCTATGGCTACACCTTC. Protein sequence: CAIGLNSDFSYGYTF.